One sample yielded the 18 T cell receptor beta chains listed below, sequenced in a study of T-cell memory formation after mild COVID-19. TCRdb independently ran MiXCR on the 5' RACE reads; one entry per CDR3 protein. Among under 450,000 distinct CDR3 sequences listed, roughly an eighth were seen once. The material sequenced was PBMCs or a T cell subset sorted from them (not recorded which). The receptor set was obtained from a man aged 18 to 35 who had mild COVID-19 (a few samples of this study predate the infection). Cell type and time point are not known.

This clonotype was detected ten times or more. This chain links TRBV7-2 with TRBJ2-3; possibly TRBD1 for D (5 bases). This CDR3 has 14 residues. Germline V gene sequence: CDR1 SGHTA, CDR2 FQGNSA. V was pared by 4 bases and J by 2 bases, with 10 bases between. The CDR3, as DNA: TGTGCCAGCAGCTACAGACAGTTCACAGATACGCAGTATTTT. Protein sequence: CASSYRQFTDTQYF.

This clonotype turned up a few times. V usage is TRBV7-9 and J usage is TRBJ2-5, with 12 bases aligning to TRBD2. Looked up from germline, CDR1 is SEHNR and CDR2 is FQNEAQ (reference sequence). The CDR3 contains 16 residues. V lost 6 bases to trimming and J lost 4 bases; unmatched junction nucleotides: 9. CDR3 DNA sequence: TGTGCCAGCAGGTCCGGCGGACTAGCGGGGCCAGAGACCCAGTACTTC. It specifies CASRSGGLAGPETQYF.

The V gene is TRBV20-1, the J gene TRBJ1-4, with D hard to call. The ends were cut back, 2 bases at V and 5 bases at J, with 9 bases in the middle. CDR3 length: 13 amino acids. Germline V gives CDR1 DFQATT, CDR2 SNEGSKA (reference sequence). The CDR3: CSARNSQNEKLFF. For the CDR3, the DNA is TGCAGTGCTAGAAATAGTCAAAATGAAAAACTGTTTTTT.

The J gene is TRBJ2-3, the V gene TRBV20-1; 12 bases map to TRBD1. The CDR3 totals 14 residues. V shed 5 bases, J shed 6 bases, and the junction held 6 bases outside the gene matches. Looked up from germline, CDR1 is DFQATT and CDR2 is SNEGSKA (reference sequence). The CDR3 region has the DNA TGCAGTGCTGGACCGGGACAGGGGGCTGATACGCAGTATTTT. This sequence encodes CSAGPGQGADTQYF.

V and J are TRBV7-6 and TRBJ1-1; D is uncertain. The germline V and J ends were trimmed by 1 base and 1 base, with 10 bases remaining between them. Germline V gene sequence: CDR1 SGHVS, CDR2 FNYEAQ. The CDR3 is made up of 15 amino acids. The CDR3 here is CASSLETTGNTEAFF. Written as DNA, the CDR3 is TGTGCCAGCAGCTTAGAAACGACGGGGAACACTGAAGCTTTCTTT. The variable domain in full, completed from reference TRBV7-6 and TRBJ1-1, reads GAGVSQSPRYKVTKRGQDVALRCDPISGHVSLYWYRQALGQGPEFLTYFNYEAQQDKSGLPNDRFSAERPEGSISTLTIQRTEQRDSAMYRCASSLETTGNTEAFFGQGTRLTVV.

The table lists this clonotype with a few counts. The chain uses TRBV5-1 and TRBJ1-2, with D possibly matching TRBD1 (6 bases). Germline V gene sequence: CDR1 SGHRS, CDR2 YFSETQ. This CDR3 is 17 amino acids long. With 0 bases removed from V and 5 bases from J, the gap between germline ends came to 20 bases. The CDR3 loop reads CASSLAGRGRGRYGYTF. CDR3 DNA sequence: TGCGCCAGCAGCTTGGCCGGGAGGGGCAGGGGTCGGTATGGCTACACCTTC.

The genes are TRBV7-9 and TRBJ2-1, with D perhaps TRBD2 (5 bases). V lost 4 bases, J lost 8 bases, and 9 bases lay in between. The CDR3 is made up of 12 amino acids. CDR1 and CDR2 (germline): SEHNR, FQNEAQ (reference sequence). CDR3 in amino acids: CASSSMRDEQFF. As DNA, the CDR3 is TGTGCCAGCAGCTCGATGCGGGATGAGCAGTTCTTC.

The V call is TRBV6-5, the J call TRBJ2-1, with TRBD1 identical over 8 bases. Trimming took 3 bases from V and 8 from J; bases not matched to a gene: 9. The germline V gene has CDR1 MNHEY and CDR2 SVGAGI. The CDR3 has 15 residues. CDR3 bases: TGTGCCAGCAGTTATTCCGGACAGGGCATCTATGAGCAGTTCTTC. It codes for CASSYSGQGIYEQFF.

This clonotype was observed a handful of times. This rearrangement joins TRBV20-1 to TRBJ1-1; D remains ambiguous. This CDR3 region has 11 residues. Germline CDR1 reads DFQATT; CDR2 reads SNEGSKA (reference sequence). Trimming left V 7 bases short and J 4 bases short, with 10 bases between. CDR3: CSGGVLTEAFF. The CDR3 nucleotides read TGCAGTGGAGGAGTGCTCACTGAAGCTTTCTTT.

In this sample, this clonotype turned up a few times. Here the CDR3 reads CASSIQGAVTGELFF. In DNA, the CDR3 is TGTGCCAGCAGCATACAGGGGGCTGTCACCGGGGAGCTGTTTTTT. The rearrangement uses TRBV7-9 and TRBJ2-2; 9 positions match TRBD1. CDR1 and CDR2 from the germline V gene are SEHNR and FQNEAQ (reference sequence). The CDR3 runs 15 residues. The V segment lost 5 bases and the J segment 4 bases; nucleotides outside the gene matches: 5.

This clonotype was seen repeatedly, ten times or more. This chain uses TRBV18 with TRBJ2-2; D is undetermined. Trimming removed 2 bases from V and 1 base from J, with 5 bases in between. This CDR3 comprises 14 residues. Per germline, CDR1 KGHSH and CDR2 LQKENI. The CDR3 spells CASSPARNTGELFF. The CDR3 bases are TGTGCCAGCTCACCAGCCCGGAACACCGGGGAGCTGTTTTTT.

This chain uses TRBV5-5 with TRBJ1-5, with no clear D. The CDR3 totals 22 residues. Germline values: CDR1 SGHKS, CDR2 YYEKEE (reference sequence). The V and J ends lost 2 bases and 12 bases respectively, with 42 bases between them. The CDR3 DNA reads TGTGCCAGCAGCTTATACTGGGGTAGAGCAGACTGTGGCTTTACCTCGGTGTCCTACCAGCATTTT. This sequence encodes CASSLYWGRADCGFTSVSYQHF. The full variable domain, with the rest looked up from reference TRBV5-5 and TRBJ1-5, is DAGVTQSPTHLIKTRGQQVTLRCSPISGHKSVSWYQQVLGQGPQFIFQYYEKEERGRGNFPDRFSARQFPNYSSELNVNALLLGDSALYLCASSLYWGRADCGFTSVSYQHFGDGTRLSIL.

This clonotype was picked up many times. The gene calls are TRBV15 and TRBJ2-3; D ambiguous. Germline V lookup: CDR1 LNHNV, CDR2 YYDKDF (reference sequence). CDR3 length: 13 amino acids. The V and J ends lost 1 base and 6 bases respectively, with 8 bases between them. In DNA, the CDR3 is TGTGCCACCAGCAGAGGTCTGGACGATACGCAGTATTTT. Translation: CATSRGLDDTQYF.

This clonotype was seen only a few times. The genes are TRBV7-3 and TRBJ2-1; TRBD1 is a possible D gene (6 bases). This CDR3 comprises 15 residues. V lost 2 bases and J lost 5, with 13 bases in between. Germline assignment: CDR1 SGHTA and CDR2 FQGTGA. The CDR3 DNA follows: TGTGCCAGCAGCTTATCCCACAGGGCCAACAATGAGCAGTTCTTC. Translating it yields CASSLSHRANNEQFF.

This clonotype was picked up a small number of times. The gene calls are TRBV25-1 and TRBJ2-3; D might be TRBD2 (6 bases). The length of the CDR3 is 13 residues. The germline V gene has CDR1 MGHDK and CDR2 SYGVNS. V lost 6 bases, J lost 6 bases, and 13 bases lay in between. This CDR3 is CASSRWGVDTQYF. CDR3 sequence (DNA): TGTGCCAGCAGCAGATGGGGGGTGGATACGCAGTATTTT.

This clonotype occurred a few times. The chain employs TRBV3-1 and TRBJ1-1; a possible D gene is TRBD1 (5 bases). Germline V gene lookup returns CDR1 LGHDT and CDR2 YNNKEL (reference sequence). The CDR3 is 16 residues long. Trimming left V 0 bases short and J 1 base short, with 12 bases between. In DNA, the CDR3 is TGTGCCAGCAGCCAAGACCCGGGACGGTCGAACACTGAAGCTTTCTTT. Protein sequence: CASSQDPGRSNTEAFF.

The CDR3 here is CASSRTVVGRPYEQYV. The CDR3 region has the DNA TGTGCCAGCAGCCGCACAGTCGTCGGCAGACCCTACGAGCAGTACGTC. This chain uses TRBV7-9 with TRBJ2-7, with D unresolved. The V gene's germline CDR1 is SEHNR and CDR2 FQNEAQ (reference sequence). CDR3 length equals 16 residues. Trimming removed 5 bases from V and 2 bases from J, with 19 bases in between.

This clonotype has only a few counts. The V gene is TRBV25-1, the J gene TRBJ2-1; 11 bases are shared with TRBD2. This CDR3 spans 16 amino acids. V shed 3 bases and J 4 bases; nucleotides not matched to a gene: 5. From germline, CDR1 is MGHDK and CDR2 SYGVNS. Here the CDR3 reads CASSDDSGGAYNEQFF. In nucleotides, the CDR3 is TGTGCCAGCAGTGACGATAGCGGGGGGGCTTACAATGAGCAGTTCTTC.